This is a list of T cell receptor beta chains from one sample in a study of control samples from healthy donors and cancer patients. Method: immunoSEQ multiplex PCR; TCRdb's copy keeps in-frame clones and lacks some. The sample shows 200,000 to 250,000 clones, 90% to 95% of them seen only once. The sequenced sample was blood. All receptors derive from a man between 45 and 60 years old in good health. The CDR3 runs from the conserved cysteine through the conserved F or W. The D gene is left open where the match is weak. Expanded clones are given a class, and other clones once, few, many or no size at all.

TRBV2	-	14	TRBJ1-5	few	TGTGCCAGCAGTGGGTCGTATAGCAATCAGCCCCAGCATTTT	CASSGSYSNQPQHF
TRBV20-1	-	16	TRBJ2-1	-	TGCAGTGCTAGTTGGGTTCGGGGGCAGTTCGTAAATGAGCAGTTCTTC	CSASWVRGQFVNEQFF
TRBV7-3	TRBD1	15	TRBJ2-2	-	TGTGCCAGCAGCCGGGACAGGGCTAAGACCGGGGAGCTGTTTTTT	CASSRDRAKTGELFF
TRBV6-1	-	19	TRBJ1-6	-	TGTGCCAGCAGTGAAGCGGTATCCAGCCCGAGCTCCTATAATTCACCCCTCCACTTT	CASSEAVSSPSSYNSPLHF
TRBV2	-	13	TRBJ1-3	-	TGTGCCAGCAGTACCTATGCTGGAAACACCATATATTTT	CASSTYAGNTIYF
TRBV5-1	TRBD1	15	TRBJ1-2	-	TGCGCCAGCAGCTCTACAGGGGTTTTTAACTATGGCTACACCTTC	CASSSTGVFNYGYTF
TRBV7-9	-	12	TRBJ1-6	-	TGTGCCAGCAGCCGAGAGCCGTCACCCCTCCACTTT	CASSREPSPLHF
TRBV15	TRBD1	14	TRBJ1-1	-	TGTGCCACCAGCAGGAGACAGGGTAACACTGAAGCTTTCTTT	CATSRRQGNTEAFF
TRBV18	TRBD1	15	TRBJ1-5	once	TGTGCCAGCTCACTTATGGGACAGTTCAATCAGCCCCAGCATTTT	CASSLMGQFNQPQHF
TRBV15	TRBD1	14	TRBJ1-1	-	TGTGCCACCAGCAGGGCGAGACAGGGATCTGAAGCTTTCTTT	CATSRARQGSEAFF
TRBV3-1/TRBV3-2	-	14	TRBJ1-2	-	TGTGCCAGCAGTCGAAGGACCGAAGGGTATGGCTACACCTTC	CASSRRTEGYGYTF
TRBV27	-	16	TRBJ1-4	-	TGTGCCAGCAGCCCCGGTGGGACTACCTCGGGGGAAAAACTGTTTTTT	CASSPGGTTSGEKLFF
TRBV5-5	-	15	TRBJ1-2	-	TGTGCCAGCAGTTCGCTGATCGGGGGCAGCGAGGGCTACACCTTC	CASSSLIGGSEGYTF
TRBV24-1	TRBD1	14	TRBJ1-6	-	TGTGCCACCAGTAAAGGGACAGGAAATTCACCCCTCCACTTT	CATSKGTGNSPLHF
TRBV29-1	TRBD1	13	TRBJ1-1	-	TGCAGCGGAGGACAGGGACCGAACACTGAAGCTTTCTTT	CSGGQGPNTEAFF
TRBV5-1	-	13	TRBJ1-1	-	TGCGCCAGCAGCAATACTGTTGCGGCTGAAGCTTTCTTT	CASSNTVAAEAFF
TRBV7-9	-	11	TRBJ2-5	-	TGTGCCAGCAGCCAGGGCGGGACCCAGTACTTC	CASSQGGTQYF
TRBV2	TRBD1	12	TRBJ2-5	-	TGTGCCAGTGACAGGGGTCAAGAGACCCAGTACTTC	CASDRGQETQYF
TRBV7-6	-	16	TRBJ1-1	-	TGTGCCAGCAGCTTAATCCCCCAAGCAAGAGGGACTGAAGCTTTCTTT	CASSLIPQARGTEAFF
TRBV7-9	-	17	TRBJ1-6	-	TGTGCCAGCACCCGAGGGGGGGCGAGCTCCTATAATTCACCCCTCCACTTT	CASTRGGASSYNSPLHF
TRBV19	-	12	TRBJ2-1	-	TGTGCCAGTAGTATGCTAGCCAATGAGCAGTTCTTC	CASSMLANEQFF
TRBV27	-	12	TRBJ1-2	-	TGTGCCAGCTCGGGGGGAAGGGGTGGCTACACCTTC	CASSGGRGGYTF
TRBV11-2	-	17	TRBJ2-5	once	TGTGCCAGCAGCTTAGCGGGCGGGCCACGAAGGAGGGAGACCCAGTACTTC	CASSLAGGPRRRETQYF
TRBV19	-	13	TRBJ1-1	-	TGTGCCAGTAGTATAGGCGCGAACACTGAAGCTTTCTTT	CASSIGANTEAFF
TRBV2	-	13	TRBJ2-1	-	TGTGCCAGACGAAACCCCGACAGGTCGGAGCAGTTCTTC	CARRNPDRSEQFF
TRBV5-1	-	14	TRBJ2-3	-	TGCGCCAGCAGCTTCGGAACCATCACAGATACGCAGTATTTT	CASSFGTITDTQYF
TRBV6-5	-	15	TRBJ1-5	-	TGTGCCAGCACGGTCGAAAAGTCGAGCAATCAGCCCCAGCATTTT	CASTVEKSSNQPQHF
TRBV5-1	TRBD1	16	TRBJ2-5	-	TGCGCCAGCAGCTGGGCAGGACAGGGGCTCCAAGAGACCCAGTACTTC	CASSWAGQGLQETQYF
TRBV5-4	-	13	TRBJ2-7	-	TGTGCCAGCAGCTTGGTTGGTGGGCGCGAGCAGTACTTC	CASSLVGGREQYF
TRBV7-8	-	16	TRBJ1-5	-	TGTGCCAGCAGCTTATATGGGACCCTTGCAAATCAGCCCCAGCATTTT	CASSLYGTLANQPQHF
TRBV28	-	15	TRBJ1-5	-	TGTGCCAGCAGTTTCGGGAGTAATAGCAATCAGCCCCAGCATTTT	CASSFGSNSNQPQHF
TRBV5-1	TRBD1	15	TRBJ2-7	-	TGCGCCAGCAGCTTGGCAAGGACAGGGGGAAACGAGCAGTACTTC	CASSLARTGGNEQYF
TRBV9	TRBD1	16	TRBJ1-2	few	TGTGCCAGCAGCGGGTTCTTACAGGGGGCTCACTATGGCTACACCTTC	CASSGFLQGAHYGYTF
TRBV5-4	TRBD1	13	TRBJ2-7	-	TGTGCCACCGCGACAGGGAGAATGTACGAGCAGTACTTC	CATATGRMYEQYF
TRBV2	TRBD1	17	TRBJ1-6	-	TGTGCCAGCAGTCGAGACGGGACAGGGGCGAATAATTCACCCCTCCACTTT	CASSRDGTGANNSPLHF
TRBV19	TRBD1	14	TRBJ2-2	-	TGTGCCAGTTCCGGGACAGGGAGGACCGGGGAGCTGTTTTTT	CASSGTGRTGELFF
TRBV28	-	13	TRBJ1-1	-	TGTGCCAGCAGTTTGTCCGGGCCGTATGAAGCTTTCTTT	CASSLSGPYEAFF
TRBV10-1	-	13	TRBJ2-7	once	TGCGCCAGCAGTGAATTTAGCTCCTACGAGCAGTACTTC	CASSEFSSYEQYF
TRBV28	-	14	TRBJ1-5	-	TGTGCCAGCAGTTTGGTCCAGGGGAATCAGCCCCAGCATTTT	CASSLVQGNQPQHF
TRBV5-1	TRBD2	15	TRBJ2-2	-	TGCGCCAGCAGCCAGACTAGCGGGGGCTCCGGGGAGCTGTTTTTT	CASSQTSGGSGELFF
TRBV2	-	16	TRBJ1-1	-	TGTGCCAGCTCGCGGCCGGGACAACCCGCGGACACTGAAGCTTTCTTT	CASSRPGQPADTEAFF
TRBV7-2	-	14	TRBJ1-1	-	TGTGCCAGCATTGGACCAGGGGCGAACACTGAAGCTTTCTTT	CASIGPGANTEAFF
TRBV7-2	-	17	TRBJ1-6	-	TGTGCCAGCAGCTTGTTCCAGCCTAGCTCCTATAATTCACCCCTCCACTTT	CASSLFQPSSYNSPLHF
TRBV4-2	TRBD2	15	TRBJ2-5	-	TGTGCCAGCAGCCAATTAGCGGGAAACCAAGAGACCCAGTACTTC	CASSQLAGNQETQYF
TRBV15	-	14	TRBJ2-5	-	TGTGCCACCAGCAGAGATCCCGGGGGTGGGACCCAGTACTTC	CATSRDPGGGTQYF
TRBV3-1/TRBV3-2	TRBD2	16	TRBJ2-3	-	TGTGCCAGCAGCCGGAAGCGGGGGGGCGGGGCAGATACGCAGTATTTT	CASSRKRGGGADTQYF
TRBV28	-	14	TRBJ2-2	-	TGTGCCAGCAGGGGGGAATTTAACACCGGGGAGCTGTTTTTT	CASRGEFNTGELFF
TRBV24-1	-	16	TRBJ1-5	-	TGTGCCACCAGTGATTTCAGTGCTGGAAGCGATCAGCCCCAGCATTTT	CATSDFSAGSDQPQHF
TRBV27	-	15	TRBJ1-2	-	TGTGCCAGCAGTTACCCGGGGTGGGGTGGCTATGGCTACACCTTC	CASSYPGWGGYGYTF
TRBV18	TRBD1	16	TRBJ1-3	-	TGTGCCAGCTCACCTCTTGGACAGGGCGCTGGAAACACCATATATTTT	CASSPLGQGAGNTIYF
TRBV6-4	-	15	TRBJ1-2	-	TGTGCCAGCACTAGAACCACTGACGGGTCCTATGGCTACACCTTC	CASTRTTDGSYGYTF
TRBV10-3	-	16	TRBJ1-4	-	TGTGCCATCAGCCCAGTTTCCGGGGAAACTAATGAAAAACTGTTTTTT	CAISPVSGETNEKLFF
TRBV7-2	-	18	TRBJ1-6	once	TGTGCCAGCAGCTTATATACTAGGGTGGGCACCTATAATTCACCCCTCCACTTT	CASSLYTRVGTYNSPLHF
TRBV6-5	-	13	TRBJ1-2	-	TGTGCCAGCAGAAACGACAGTTCCTATGGCTACACCTTC	CASRNDSSYGYTF
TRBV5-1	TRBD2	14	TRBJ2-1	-	TGCGCCAGCAGCTTTCCTAGCGGGGGCGGTGAGCAGTTCTTC	CASSFPSGGGEQFF
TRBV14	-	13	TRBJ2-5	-	TGTGCCAGCAGCCAACAGCTCCAAGAGACCCAGTACTTC	CASSQQLQETQYF
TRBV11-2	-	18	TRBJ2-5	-	TGTGCCAGCAGCTTTCCGTATGTACAGGGAACAGCCCAAGAGACCCAGTACTTC	CASSFPYVQGTAQETQYF
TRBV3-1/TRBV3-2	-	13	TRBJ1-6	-	TGTGCCAGCACATGGTCTTTGAATTCACCCCTCCACTTT	CASTWSLNSPLHF
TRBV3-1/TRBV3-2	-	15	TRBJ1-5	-	TGTGCCAGCAGCCAAGGGGCGGGTAACAATCAGCCCCAGCATTTT	CASSQGAGNNQPQHF
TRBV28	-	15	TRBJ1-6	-	TGTGCCACCTCACAGGACGGTCATTATAATTCACCCCTCCACTTT	CATSQDGHYNSPLHF